This T cell receptor beta chain is drawn from a study of blood T cell repertoires in COVID-19. Study background: In each case, the material was cDNA or gDNA derived from T cells, B-cell-depleted T cells, or PBMCs.

V gave up 6 bases and J gave up 6 bases, with 15 bases separating them. The length of the CDR3 is 13 residues. CDR1 is LNHDA, CDR2 SQIVND, per germline (reference sequence). Sequenced by immunoSEQ multiplex PCR; TCRdb stores in-frame clones only, minus some. The table shows over 350,000 clones, with 86% occurring only once. The source of this sequence is a woman aged 25 to 39 with active or convalescent COVID-19. Sequencing used peripheral blood. This chain connects TRBV19 to TRBJ2-7; D is perhaps TRBD1 (6 bases). In DNA form, the CDR3 reads TGTGCCAGTAGAAACGCAGGGGTCAGCGAGCAGTACTTC. Translating gives CASRNAGVSEQYF. Together with reference TRBV19 and TRBJ2-7, the CDR3 gives the full variable domain: DGGITQSPKYLFRKEGQNVTLSCEQNLNHDAMYWYRQDPGQGLRLIYYSQIVNDFQKGDIAEGYSVSREKKESFPLTVTSAQKNPTAFYLCASRNAGVSEQYFGPGTRLTVT.